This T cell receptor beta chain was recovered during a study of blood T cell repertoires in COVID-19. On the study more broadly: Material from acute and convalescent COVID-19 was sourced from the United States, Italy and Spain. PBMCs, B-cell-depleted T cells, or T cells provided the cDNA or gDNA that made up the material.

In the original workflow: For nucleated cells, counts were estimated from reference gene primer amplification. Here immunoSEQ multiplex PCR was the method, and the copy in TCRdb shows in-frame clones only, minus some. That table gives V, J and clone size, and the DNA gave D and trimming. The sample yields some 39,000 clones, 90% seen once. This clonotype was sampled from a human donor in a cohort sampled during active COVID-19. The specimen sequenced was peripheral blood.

CDR3 in amino acids: CASSTHASGSSYNEQFF. CDR3 nucleotide sequence: TGTGCCAGCAGCACTCACGCTAGCGGGAGCTCCTACAATGAGCAGTTCTTC. The V call is TRBV9, the J call TRBJ2-1, with 10 bases identical to TRBD2. This CDR3 comprises 17 residues. Germline V gene data show CDR1 as SGDLS and CDR2 as YYNGEE. J gave up 0 bases and V 4 bases, and 7 bases lay outside the gene matches.